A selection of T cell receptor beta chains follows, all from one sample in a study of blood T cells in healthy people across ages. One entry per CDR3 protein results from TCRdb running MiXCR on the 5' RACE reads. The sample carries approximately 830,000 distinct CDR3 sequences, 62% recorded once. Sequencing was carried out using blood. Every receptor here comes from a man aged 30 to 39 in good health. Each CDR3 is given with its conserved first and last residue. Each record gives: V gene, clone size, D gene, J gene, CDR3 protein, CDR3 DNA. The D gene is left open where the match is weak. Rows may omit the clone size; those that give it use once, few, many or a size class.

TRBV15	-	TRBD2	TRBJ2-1	CATSRGLAIVIGASYNEQFF	TGTGCCACCAGCAGAGGACTAGCTATCGTCATAGGCGCCTCCTACAATGAGCAGTTCTTC
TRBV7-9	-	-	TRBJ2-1	CASSLRMGYNEQFF	TGTGCCAGCAGCCTAAGGATGGGGTACAATGAGCAGTTCTTC
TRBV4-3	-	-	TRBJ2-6	CASSQDGTGANVLTF	TGCGCCAGCAGCCAAGATGGGACAGGGGCCAACGTCCTGACTTTC
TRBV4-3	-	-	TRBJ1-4	CASSQDMMMTGRTNEKLFF	TGCGCCAGCAGCCAAGACATGATGATGACCGGGCGAACTAATGAAAAACTGTTTTTT
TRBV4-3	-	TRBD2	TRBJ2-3	CASSLKIAGGDTQYF	TGCGCCAGCAGCCTTAAGATCGCGGGGGGGGATACGCAGTATTTT
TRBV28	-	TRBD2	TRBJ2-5	CASSSRVAGVQETQYF	TGTGCCAGCAGTTCTCGAGTAGCGGGCGTTCAAGAGACCCAGTACTTC
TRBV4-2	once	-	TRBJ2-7	CASSQRGETSYEQYF	TGTGCCAGCAGCCAAAGGGGGGAAACTTCCTACGAGCAGTACTTC
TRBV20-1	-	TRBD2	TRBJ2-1	CSAPYASGGLSLFF	TGCAGTGCCCCCTACGCTAGCGGGGGCCTATCCTTGTTCTTC
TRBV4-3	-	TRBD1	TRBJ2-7	CASSHGQDRAVHEQYF	TGCGCCAGCAGCCACGGCCAGGACAGGGCAGTTCACGAGCAGTACTTC
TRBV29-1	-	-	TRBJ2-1	CSVPWDTIKDNEQFF	TGCAGCGTTCCCTGGGACACAATCAAGGACAATGAGCAGTTCTTC
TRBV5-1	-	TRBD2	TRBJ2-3	CASSIAQGLAGTDTQYF	TGCGCCAGCAGCATTGCTCAGGGACTAGCGGGCACAGATACGCAGTATTTT
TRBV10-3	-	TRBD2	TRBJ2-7	CAISNTSGGSYEQYF	TGTGCCATCAGCAATACTAGCGGGGGTTCCTACGAGCAGTACTTC
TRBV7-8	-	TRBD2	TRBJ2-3	CASSLVSGGPSTDTQYF	TGTGCCAGCAGCTTGGTTAGCGGGGGCCCTAGCACAGATACGCAGTATTTT
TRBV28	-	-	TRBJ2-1	CASSRSPGLGSLYNEQFF	TGTGCCAGCAGCCGGTCTCCGGGGTTGGGCAGTCTCTACAATGAGCAGTTCTTC
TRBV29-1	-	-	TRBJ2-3	CSVELGGGVAGTDTQYF	TGCAGCGTTGAACTAGGGGGAGGGGTCGCTGGCACAGATACGCAGTATTTT
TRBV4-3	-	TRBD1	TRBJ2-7	CASSQDYGTGAYEQYF	TGCGCCAGCAGCCAAGATTATGGGACAGGGGCCTACGAGCAGTACTTC
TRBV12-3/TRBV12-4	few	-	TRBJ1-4	CASSLQGGGKLFF	TGTGCCAGCAGTTTGCAAGGGGGAGGGAAACTGTTTTTT
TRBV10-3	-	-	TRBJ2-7	CAISESVLAAYEQYF	TGTGCCATCAGTGAGTCGGTCTTGGCGGCCTACGAGCAGTACTTC
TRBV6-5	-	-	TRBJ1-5	CASRDSYNQPQHF	TGTGCCAGCAGAGACAGCTATAATCAGCCCCAGCATTTT
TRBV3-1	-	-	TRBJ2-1	CASSHKVGTESYNEQFF	TGTGCCAGCAGCCATAAAGTCGGGACTGAATCCTACAATGAGCAGTTCTTC
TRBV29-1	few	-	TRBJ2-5	CSVEPDQETQYF	TGCAGCGTTGAGCCGGACCAAGAGACCCAGTACTTC
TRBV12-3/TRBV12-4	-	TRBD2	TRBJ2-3	CASSFLRGAGDTQYF	TGTGCCAGCAGTTTCTTGCGGGGGGCGGGAGATACGCAGTATTTT
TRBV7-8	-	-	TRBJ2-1	CASSLGGAPSMHNEQFF	TGTGCCAGCAGCTTAGGGGGCGCCCCGTCCATGCACAATGAGCAGTTCTTC
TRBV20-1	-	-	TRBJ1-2	CSARSQPGLKGGGYTF	TGCAGTGCTAGATCCCAACCGGGACTCAAAGGGGGTGGCTACACCTTC
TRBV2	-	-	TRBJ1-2	CASSAGASYTF	TGTGCCAGCAGTGCCGGGGCAAGCTACACCTTC
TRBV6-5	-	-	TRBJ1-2	CASSYKVGGTVYYGYTF	TGTGCCAGCAGTTACAAGGTTGGGGGGACGGTTTACTATGGCTACACCTTC
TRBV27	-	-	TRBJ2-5	CASSWGRVQEQYF	TGTGCCAGCAGTTGGGGACGGGTGCAGGAGCAGTACTTC
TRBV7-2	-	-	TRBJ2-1	CASSSGLFEFF	TGTGCCAGCAGCTCGGGGCTGTTTGAGTTCTTC
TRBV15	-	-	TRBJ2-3	CATSRDPPGGFADTQYF	TGTGCCACCAGCAGAGACCCGCCGGGCGGGTTCGCAGATACGCAGTATTTT
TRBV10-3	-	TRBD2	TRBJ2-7	CAKRGGKSEQYF	TGTGCCAAGCGGGGAGGGAAGAGCGAGCAGTACTTC
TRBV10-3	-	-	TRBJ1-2	CAISEPERANYGYTF	TGTGCCATCAGTGAACCGGAGAGAGCTAACTATGGCTACACCTTC
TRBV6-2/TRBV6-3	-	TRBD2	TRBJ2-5	CASSRGLAGKQETQYF	TGTGCCAGCAGCCGCGGACTAGCGGGGAAACAAGAGACCCAGTACTTC
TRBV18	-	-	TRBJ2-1	CASSPPRDGSKEQFF	TGTGCCAGCTCACCACCCCGGGACGGATCTAAGGAGCAGTTCTTC
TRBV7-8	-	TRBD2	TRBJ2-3	CASSKEWTSGGSSTDTQYF	TGTGCCAGCAGTAAAGAGTGGACTAGCGGGGGATCCAGCACAGATACGCAGTATTTT
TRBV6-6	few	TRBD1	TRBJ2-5	CASSYLGDRGWETQYF	TGTGCCAGCAGTTACTTGGGCGACAGGGGCTGGGAGACCCAGTACTTC
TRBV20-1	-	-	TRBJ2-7	CSAPRRQGSHEQYF	TGCAGTGCTCCACGCCGGCAAGGTAGCCACGAGCAGTACTTC
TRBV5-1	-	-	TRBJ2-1	CASSSPPGSPYNERFF	TGCGCCAGCAGCTCCCCCCCGGGTTCCCCTTACAATGAGCGGTTCTTC
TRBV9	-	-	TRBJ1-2	CASSVEDGQGGYTF	TGTGCCAGCAGCGTAGAGGACGGACAAGGTGGCTACACCTTC
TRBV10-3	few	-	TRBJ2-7	CAIRPPSDEQYF	TGTGCCATCAGACCACCTTCCGACGAGCAGTACTTC
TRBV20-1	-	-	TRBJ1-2	CGLRPGDYGYTF	TGCGGCCTTCGCCCGGGAGACTATGGCTACACCTTC